These T cell receptor beta chains were read from a single sample in a study of blood T cell repertoires in COVID-19. The method was immunoSEQ multiplex PCR; TCRdb's version includes in-frame clones alone and lacks a portion of them. Altogether around 70,000 clones are present, approximately 89% being singletons, with the ten largest covering about 5%. The sample comprised peripheral blood. The receptors here all came from a human donor in a cohort sampled during active COVID-19. CDR3s include the opening cysteine and the closing phenylalanine or tryptophan. Fields, in order: D gene, V gene, J gene, CDR3 length, CDR3 protein. A D gene is named only where the DNA matches it firmly.

d_gene: .; v_gene: TRBV5-1; j_gene: TRBJ1-2; len: 15; CDR3aa: CASSLDRTEAYGYTF
d_gene: TRBD2; v_gene: TRBV19; j_gene: TRBJ2-5; len: 15; CDR3aa: CASSPSAGGGETQYF
d_gene: .; v_gene: TRBV2; j_gene: TRBJ2-5; len: 13; CDR3aa: CAGDTGNQETQYF
d_gene: .; v_gene: TRBV7-2; j_gene: TRBJ2-7; len: 15; CDR3aa: CASSLAVGLPHEQYF
d_gene: .; v_gene: TRBV3-1/TRBV3-2; j_gene: TRBJ2-2; len: 14; CDR3aa: CASSQRADTGELFF
d_gene: .; v_gene: TRBV5-4; j_gene: TRBJ2-3; len: 14; CDR3aa: CASSLMAGTDTQYF
d_gene: .; v_gene: TRBV6-6; j_gene: TRBJ1-2; len: 15; CDR3aa: CASSSVRGLPYGYTF
d_gene: TRBD1; v_gene: TRBV7-2; j_gene: TRBJ2-7; len: 16; CDR3aa: CASSLNGQGANYEQYF
d_gene: .; v_gene: TRBV19; j_gene: TRBJ1-5; len: 15; CDR3aa: CASSMGGRSGQPQHF
d_gene: .; v_gene: TRBV7-2; j_gene: TRBJ1-2; len: 16; CDR3aa: CASSLLSPEHRYGYTF
d_gene: .; v_gene: TRBV12-3/TRBV12-4; j_gene: TRBJ1-6; len: 13; CDR3aa: CASSLIEKSPLHF
d_gene: .; v_gene: TRBV5-6; j_gene: TRBJ2-7; len: 15; CDR3aa: CASSLGHPRPYEQYF
d_gene: .; v_gene: TRBV21-1; j_gene: TRBJ2-7; len: 14; CDR3aa: CASTEGGVIYEQYF
d_gene: .; v_gene: TRBV6-6; j_gene: TRBJ1-4; len: 15; CDR3aa: CASSYSTRANEKLFF
d_gene: .; v_gene: TRBV6-2/TRBV6-3; j_gene: TRBJ1-1; len: 14; CDR3aa: CASSGHDRPVRAFF
d_gene: .; v_gene: TRBV2; j_gene: TRBJ2-3; len: 16; CDR3aa: CASSEFAGFSTDTQYF
d_gene: TRBD2; v_gene: TRBV7-2; j_gene: TRBJ2-3; len: 15; CDR3aa: CASSPRTSRSDTQYF
d_gene: TRBD2; v_gene: TRBV5-1; j_gene: TRBJ2-1; len: 17; CDR3aa: CASRISRGTRSYNEQFF
d_gene: TRBD1; v_gene: TRBV6-5; j_gene: TRBJ2-7; len: 15; CDR3aa: CASSSPGQGPYEQYF
d_gene: .; v_gene: TRBV19; j_gene: TRBJ1-1; len: 16; CDR3aa: CASSMSVSRGLTEAFF
d_gene: TRBD1; v_gene: TRBV11-2; j_gene: TRBJ2-3; len: 14; CDR3aa: CASSPQGAADTQYF
d_gene: .; v_gene: TRBV18; j_gene: TRBJ1-1; len: 15; CDR3aa: CASSPQYQENTEAFF
d_gene: TRBD1; v_gene: TRBV18; j_gene: TRBJ2-7; len: 14; CDR3aa: CASSHGTGNYEQYF
d_gene: .; v_gene: TRBV6-4; j_gene: TRBJ1-1; len: 14; CDR3aa: CASKVVDSRAEAFF
d_gene: TRBD2; v_gene: TRBV11-2; j_gene: TRBJ2-1; len: 14; CDR3aa: CASSRGGPYNEQFF
d_gene: TRBD1; v_gene: TRBV11-2; j_gene: TRBJ2-2; len: 16; CDR3aa: CASSLALDRGTGELFF
d_gene: .; v_gene: TRBV10-3; j_gene: TRBJ2-5; len: 13; CDR3aa: CAISDHNQETQYF
d_gene: .; v_gene: TRBV2; j_gene: TRBJ2-5; len: 13; CDR3aa: CASALYGVETQYF
d_gene: .; v_gene: TRBV7-2; j_gene: TRBJ1-6; len: 14; CDR3aa: CASRGTHYNSPLHF
d_gene: TRBD2; v_gene: TRBV5-8; j_gene: TRBJ2-2; len: 17; CDR3aa: CASSLALAGAGTGELFF
d_gene: .; v_gene: TRBV4-1; j_gene: TRBJ1-5; len: 17; CDR3aa: CASSQGVRGGAQQPQHF
d_gene: .; v_gene: TRBV5-5; j_gene: TRBJ1-2; len: 14; CDR3aa: CASSLGGGGYGYTF
d_gene: .; v_gene: TRBV4-3; j_gene: TRBJ2-5; len: 13; CDR3aa: CASGQGLQETQYF
d_gene: TRBD1; v_gene: TRBV19; j_gene: TRBJ1-1; len: 15; CDR3aa: CASSRTGGSNTEAFF
d_gene: .; v_gene: TRBV6-1; j_gene: TRBJ1-3; len: 15; CDR3aa: CASSERQGYGNTIYF
d_gene: .; v_gene: TRBV27; j_gene: TRBJ2-7; len: 14; CDR3aa: CASSDLANFYEQYF
d_gene: .; v_gene: TRBV29-1; j_gene: TRBJ1-3; len: 13; CDR3aa: CSVEQLSGNTIYF
d_gene: .; v_gene: TRBV19; j_gene: TRBJ1-2; len: 14; CDR3aa: CASSIGQGAGGYTF
d_gene: TRBD1; v_gene: TRBV18; j_gene: TRBJ2-7; len: 15; CDR3aa: CASSPGTGETYEQYF
d_gene: .; v_gene: TRBV5-1; j_gene: TRBJ2-1; len: 13; CDR3aa: CASSLANYNEQFF
d_gene: .; v_gene: TRBV6-6; j_gene: TRBJ1-1; len: 12; CDR3aa: CASSYSTTEAFF